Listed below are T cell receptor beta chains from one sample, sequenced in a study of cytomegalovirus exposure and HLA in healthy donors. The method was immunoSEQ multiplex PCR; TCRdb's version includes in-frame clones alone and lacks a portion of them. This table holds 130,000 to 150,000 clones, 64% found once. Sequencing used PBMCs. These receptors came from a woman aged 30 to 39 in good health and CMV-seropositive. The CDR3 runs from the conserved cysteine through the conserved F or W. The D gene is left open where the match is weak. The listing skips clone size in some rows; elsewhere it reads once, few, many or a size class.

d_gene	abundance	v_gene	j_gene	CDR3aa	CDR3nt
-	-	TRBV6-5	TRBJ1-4	CASAIWGGNEKLFF	TGTGCCAGCGCGATTTGGGGCGGTAATGAAAAACTGTTTTTT
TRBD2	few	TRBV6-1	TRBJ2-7	CASSDGGGGEQYF	TGTGCCAGCAGTGACGGGGGGGGCGGCGAGCAGTACTTC
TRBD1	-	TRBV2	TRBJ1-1	CASRTGTGAFRAFF	TGTGCCAGCAGGACCGGGACAGGGGCATTCCGAGCTTTCTTT
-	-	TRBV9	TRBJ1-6	CASSVGGQSSYNSPLHF	TGTGCCAGCAGCGTAGGTGGGCAGAGCTCCTATAATTCACCCCTCCACTTT
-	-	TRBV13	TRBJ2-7	CASSLGTSAYEQYF	TGTGCCAGCAGCTTAGGGACATCTGCCTACGAGCAGTACTTC
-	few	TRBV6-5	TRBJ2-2	CASSYGQGVGELFF	TGTGCCAGCAGTTACGGCCAGGGCGTCGGGGAGCTGTTTTTT
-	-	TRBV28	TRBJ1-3	CASKEGASSGNTIYF	TGTGCCAGCAAAGAAGGAGCCTCCTCTGGAAACACCATATATTTT
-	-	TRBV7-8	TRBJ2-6	CASRITGSGANVLTF	TGTGCCAGCAGGATTACAGGCTCTGGGGCCAACGTCCTGACTTTC
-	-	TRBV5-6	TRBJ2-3	CASSLSGVSTDTQYF	TGTGCCAGCAGCTTGTCAGGGGTTAGCACAGATACGCAGTATTTT
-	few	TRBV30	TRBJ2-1	CASQVTSFNEQFF	TGTGCCTCTCAAGTGACTAGTTTCAATGAGCAGTTCTTC
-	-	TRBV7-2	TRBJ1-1	CASSLGQGIGAFF	TGTGCCAGCAGCTTAGGCCAGGGGATCGGGGCTTTCTTT
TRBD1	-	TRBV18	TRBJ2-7	CASSPRDRGTYEQYF	TGTGCCAGCTCACCCCGGGACAGGGGGACCTACGAGCAGTACTTC
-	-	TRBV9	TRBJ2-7	CASSPGTLYEQYF	TGTGCCAGCAGCCCAGGGACACTCTACGAGCAGTACTTC
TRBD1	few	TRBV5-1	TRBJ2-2	CASSQGASNTGELFF	TGCGCCAGCAGCCAGGGGGCTTCGAACACCGGGGAGCTGTTTTTT
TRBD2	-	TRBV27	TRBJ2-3	CASRRTSPSTDTQYF	TGTGCCAGCAGACGGACTAGCCCTAGCACAGATACGCAGTATTTT
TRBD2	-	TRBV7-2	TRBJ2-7	CASSSGLGKNEQYF	TGTGCCAGCAGCTCAGGACTAGGAAAGAACGAGCAGTACTTC
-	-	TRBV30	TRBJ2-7	CAWSPGTRARYEQYF	TGTGCCTGGAGTCCCGGGACACGTGCCCGCTACGAGCAGTACTTC
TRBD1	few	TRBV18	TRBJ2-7	CASSEVGQGAYEQYF	TGTGCCAGCTCAGAAGTGGGACAGGGGGCCTACGAGCAGTACTTC
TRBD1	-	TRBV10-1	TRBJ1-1	CASRTGVDTEAFF	TGCGCCAGCAGGACAGGGGTGGACACTGAAGCTTTCTTT
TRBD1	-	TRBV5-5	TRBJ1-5	CASSWGGTGRQPQHF	TGTGCCAGCAGCTGGGGGGGGACAGGGAGACAACCCCAGCATTTT
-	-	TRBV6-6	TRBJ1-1	CASSSGDPAAFF	TGTGCCAGCAGTTCGGGAGACCCGGCGGCTTTCTTT
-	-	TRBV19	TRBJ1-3	CASRPRPTGNTIYF	TGTGCCAGTAGGCCCCGACCGACCGGGAACACCATATATTTT
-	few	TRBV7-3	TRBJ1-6	CASSSSGRSPLHF	TGTGCCAGCAGCTCCTCAGGGAGGTCACCCCTCCACTTT
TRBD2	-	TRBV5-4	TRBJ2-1	CASRILAGHYSEQFF	TGTGCCAGCAGGATCCTAGCGGGACATTATAGTGAGCAGTTCTTC
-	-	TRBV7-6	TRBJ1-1	CASSPYQGNTEAFF	TGTGCCAGCAGCCCCTACCAGGGAAACACTGAAGCTTTCTTT
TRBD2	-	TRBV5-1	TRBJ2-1	CASSFSSGSLQFF	TGCGCCAGCAGCTTTTCTAGCGGGAGTTTGCAGTTCTTC
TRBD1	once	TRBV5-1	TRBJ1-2	CASSFPGGTRGYTF	TGCGCCAGCAGCTTTCCAGGGGGTACCCGTGGCTACACCTTC
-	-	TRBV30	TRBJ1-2	CAWSGTGLSGYTF	TGTGCCTGGAGCGGTACAGGGTTGAGTGGCTACACCTTC
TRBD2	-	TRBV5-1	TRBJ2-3	CASSSSGTSGRAGDTQYF	TGCGCCAGCAGCTCATCCGGGACTAGCGGGAGGGCAGGAGATACGCAGTATTTT
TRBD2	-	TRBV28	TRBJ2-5	CASSPTSGGWETQYF	TGTGCCAGCAGTCCGACTAGCGGGGGCTGGGAGACCCAGTACTTC
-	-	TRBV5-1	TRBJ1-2	CASSSHPADYGYTF	TGCGCCAGCAGTTCACATCCAGCGGACTATGGCTACACCTTC
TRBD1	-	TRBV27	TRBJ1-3	CASKLTGQGSGNTIYF	TGTGCCAGTAAGCTCACGGGACAGGGATCCGGAAACACCATATATTTT
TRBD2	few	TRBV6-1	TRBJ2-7	CASSYDGLAVYEQYF	TGTGCCAGCAGCTACGACGGGCTAGCGGTCTACGAGCAGTACTTC
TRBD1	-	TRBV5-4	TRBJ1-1	CASSSRDRFPDTEAFF	TGTGCCAGCAGCTCCCGGGACAGGTTTCCCGACACTGAAGCTTTCTTT
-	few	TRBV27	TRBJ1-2	CASSLSKGGAGYGYTF	TGTGCCAGCAGTTTATCGAAGGGGGGGGCGGGGTATGGCTACACCTTC
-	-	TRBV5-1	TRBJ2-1	CASSLVVQGHNEQFF	TGCGCCAGCAGCTTGGTCGTGCAGGGGCACAATGAGCAGTTCTTC
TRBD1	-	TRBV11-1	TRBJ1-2	CASSPDRNYGYTF	TGTGCCAGCAGCCCGGACAGGAACTATGGCTACACCTTC
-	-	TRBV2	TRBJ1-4	CASRRTLNEKLFF	TGTGCCAGCAGGAGGACACTTAATGAAAAACTGTTTTTT
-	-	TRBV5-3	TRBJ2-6	CARSLARGRVAFSGANVLTF	TGTGCCAGAAGCTTGGCCAGGGGACGGGTTGCCTTCTCTGGGGCCAACGTCCTGACTTTC
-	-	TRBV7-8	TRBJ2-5	CASCRKEVGETQYF	TGTGCCAGTTGTAGGAAAGAGGTCGGGGAGACCCAGTACTTC
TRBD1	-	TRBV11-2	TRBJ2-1	CASSLAPGQGYNEQFF	TGTGCCAGCAGCTTAGCCCCCGGACAGGGTTACAATGAGCAGTTCTTC
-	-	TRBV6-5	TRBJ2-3	CASSLTGGTQYF	TGTGCCAGCAGTCTGACTGGTGGTACGCAGTATTTT
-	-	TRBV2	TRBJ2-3	CASRTRGTDTQYF	TGTGCCAGCAGAACTAGGGGCACAGATACGCAGTATTTT
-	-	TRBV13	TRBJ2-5	CASSPGLRETQYF	TGTGCCAGCAGCCCGGGGTTAAGGGAGACCCAGTACTTC
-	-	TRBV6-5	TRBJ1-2	CASSPISGGGYTF	TGTGCCAGCAGTCCAATATCTGGAGGCGGCTACACCTTC
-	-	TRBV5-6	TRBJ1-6	CASSFNPRYNSPLHF	TGTGCCAGCAGCTTTAATCCCCGCTATAATTCACCCCTCCACTTT
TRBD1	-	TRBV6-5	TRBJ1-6	CASSPGQGSSPLHF	TGTGCCAGCAGCCCCGGACAGGGAAGTTCACCCCTCCACTTT
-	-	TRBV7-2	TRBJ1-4	CASSSPGEKLFF	TGTGCCAGCAGCTCCCCAGGTGAAAAACTGTTTTTT